This record concerns one T cell receptor beta chain sequence. This clone's antigen is unknown. No per-base quality is available; no much larger clone lies one base away. The data stem from a study of tumor-infiltrating lymphocytes in oesophageal squamous cell carcinoma (TCRdb year 2016). CDR1 and CDR2 were assigned from the germline V gene as MDHEN and SYDVKM. The CDR3 measures 14 amino acids from cysteine to phenylalanine. Of the read, only the CDR3 DNA is kept; its 42 bases are in frame from base 1. At the junction V is shortened by 5 bases and J by 6 bases, with 16 bases in between. The protocol used for the library was PCR. TCRdb names Illumina HiSeq 2000 as the instrument used. The public reads were reprocessed in TCRdb via fastp at Q25 and MiXCR, keeping in-frame beta chains. One record per CDR3 amino acid sequence lists the most common genes and DNA. Here the sample has some 15,000 distinct CDR3 sequences; 52% occur a single time. Of the sample, 28% falls within the top ten clones.

The sequence links TRBV28 to TRBJ1-2; matching of 5 bases hints at TRBD1 as the D gene. This TCR came from a female donor with esophageal squamous cell carcinoma. The specimen was esophageal tumor tissue. In nucleotide form, the sequence is TGTGCCAGCAGTAACTACAGGATATTGAATGGCTACACCTTC. It is translated as CASSNYRILNGYTF.